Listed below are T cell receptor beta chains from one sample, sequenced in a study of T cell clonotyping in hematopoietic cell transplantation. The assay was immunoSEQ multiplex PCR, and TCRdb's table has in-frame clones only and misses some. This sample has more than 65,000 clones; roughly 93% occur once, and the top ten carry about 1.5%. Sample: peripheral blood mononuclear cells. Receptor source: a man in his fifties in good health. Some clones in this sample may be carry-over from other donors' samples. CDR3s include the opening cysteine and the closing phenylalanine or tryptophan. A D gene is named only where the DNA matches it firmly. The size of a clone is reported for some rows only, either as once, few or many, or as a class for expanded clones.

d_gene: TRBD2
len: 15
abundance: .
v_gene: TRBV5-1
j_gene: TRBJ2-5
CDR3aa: CASRSGGAAQETQYF
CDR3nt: TGCGCCAGCAGGAGCGGGGGGGCCGCTCAAGAGACCCAGTACTTC

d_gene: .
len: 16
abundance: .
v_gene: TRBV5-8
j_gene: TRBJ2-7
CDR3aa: CASSLGGGQVAYEQYF
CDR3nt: TGTGCCAGCAGCTTGGGGGGGGGACAGGTGGCCTACGAGCAGTACTTC

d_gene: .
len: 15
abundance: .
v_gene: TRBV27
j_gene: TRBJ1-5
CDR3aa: CASSPPQGSHQPQHF
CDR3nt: TGTGCCAGCAGTCCGCCTCAGGGCTCTCATCAGCCCCAGCATTTT

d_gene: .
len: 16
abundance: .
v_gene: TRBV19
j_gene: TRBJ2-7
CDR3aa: CASSSPHRTTGYEQYF
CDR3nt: TGTGCCAGTAGTTCACCCCACCGAACGACGGGGTACGAGCAGTACTTC

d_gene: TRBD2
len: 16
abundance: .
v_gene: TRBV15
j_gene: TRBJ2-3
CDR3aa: CATSRGTSGLTDTQYF
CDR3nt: TGTGCCACCAGCAGAGGGACTAGCGGCCTCACAGATACGCAGTATTTT

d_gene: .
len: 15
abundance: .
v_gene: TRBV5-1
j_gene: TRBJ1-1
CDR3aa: CASSLIQGIYSEAFF
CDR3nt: TGCGCCAGCAGCTTGATACAGGGTATTTACAGTGAAGCTTTCTTT

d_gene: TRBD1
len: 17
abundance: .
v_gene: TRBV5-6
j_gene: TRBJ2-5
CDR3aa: CASSSRQGAPVQETQYF
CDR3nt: TGTGCCAGCAGCTCCAGACAGGGGGCGCCGGTCCAAGAGACCCAGTACTTC

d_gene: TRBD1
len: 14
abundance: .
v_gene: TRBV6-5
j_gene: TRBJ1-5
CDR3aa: CASRGTGEGQPQHF
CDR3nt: TGTGCCAGCAGGGGGACAGGGGAGGGCCAGCCCCAGCATTTT

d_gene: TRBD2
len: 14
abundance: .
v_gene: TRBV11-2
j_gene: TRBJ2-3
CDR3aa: CASNRGVWTDTQYF
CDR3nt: TGTGCCAGCAACCGGGGGGTTTGGACAGATACGCAGTATTTT

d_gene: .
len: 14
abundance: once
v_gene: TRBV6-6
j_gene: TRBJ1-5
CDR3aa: CASVRENTNQPQHF
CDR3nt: TGTGCCAGCGTTCGAGAAAACACAAATCAGCCCCAGCATTTT

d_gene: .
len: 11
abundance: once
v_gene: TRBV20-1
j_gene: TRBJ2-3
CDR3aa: CSERIADTQYF
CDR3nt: TGCAGTGAGCGGATCGCAGATACGCAGTATTTT

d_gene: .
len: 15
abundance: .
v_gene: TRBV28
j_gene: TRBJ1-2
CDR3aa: CASSYKTRVSGGYTF
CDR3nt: TGTGCCAGCAGTTACAAGACAAGAGTCTCGGGTGGCTACACCTTC

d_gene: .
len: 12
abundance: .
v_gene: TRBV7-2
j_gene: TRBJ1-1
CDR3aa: CASRRRQVEAFF
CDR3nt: TGTGCCAGCAGGCGGCGGCAGGTAGAAGCTTTCTTT

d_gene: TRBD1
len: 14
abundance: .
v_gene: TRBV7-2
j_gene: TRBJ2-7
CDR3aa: CASSSTGNLGEQYF
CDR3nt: TGTGCCAGCAGTTCGACAGGGAACCTGGGCGAGCAGTACTTC

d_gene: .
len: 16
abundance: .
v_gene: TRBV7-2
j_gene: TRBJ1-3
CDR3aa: CASSLAHGHSGNTIYF
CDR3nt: TGTGCCAGCAGCTTAGCCCACGGTCACTCTGGAAACACCATATATTTT

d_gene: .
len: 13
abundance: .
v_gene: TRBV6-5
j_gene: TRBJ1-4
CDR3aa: CASSPQRGEKLFF
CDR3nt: TGTGCCAGCAGTCCACAACGGGGAGAAAAACTGTTTTTT

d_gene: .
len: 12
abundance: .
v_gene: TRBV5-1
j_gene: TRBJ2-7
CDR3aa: CASSSGPYEQYF
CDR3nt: TGCGCCAGCAGCTCGGGACCCTACGAGCAGTACTTC

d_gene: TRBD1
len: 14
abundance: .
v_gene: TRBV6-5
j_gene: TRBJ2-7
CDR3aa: CASSYTTGGYEQYF
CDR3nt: TGTGCCAGCAGTTACACGACAGGGGGCTACGAGCAGTACTTC

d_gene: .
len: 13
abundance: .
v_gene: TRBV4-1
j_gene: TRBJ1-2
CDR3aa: CASSQDWSLGYTF
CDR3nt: TGCGCCAGCAGCCAAGATTGGAGTTTAGGCTACACCTTC

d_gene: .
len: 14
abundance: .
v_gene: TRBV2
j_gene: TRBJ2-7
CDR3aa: CASRTKTGGYEQYF
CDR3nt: TGTGCCAGCAGAACCAAAACCGGCGGCTACGAGCAGTACTTC

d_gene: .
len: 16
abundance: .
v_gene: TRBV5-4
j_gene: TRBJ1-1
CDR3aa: CASSLGAGSRNTEAFF
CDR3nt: TGTGCCAGCAGCTTGGGGGCCGGCAGTCGGAACACTGAAGCTTTCTTT

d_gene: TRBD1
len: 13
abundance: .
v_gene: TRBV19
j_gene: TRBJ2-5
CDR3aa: CASRAGGWETQYF
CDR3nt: TGTGCCAGTAGAGCAGGGGGCTGGGAGACCCAGTACTTC

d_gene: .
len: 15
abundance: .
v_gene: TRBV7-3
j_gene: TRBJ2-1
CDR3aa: CASTKGGSEGNEQFF
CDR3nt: TGTGCCAGCACCAAGGGGGGTAGCGAGGGGAATGAGCAGTTCTTC

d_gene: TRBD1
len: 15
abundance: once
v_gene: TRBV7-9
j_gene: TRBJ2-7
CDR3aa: CASSLSGTGPHEQYF
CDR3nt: TGTGCCAGCAGCTTAAGCGGGACAGGGCCCCACGAGCAGTACTTC

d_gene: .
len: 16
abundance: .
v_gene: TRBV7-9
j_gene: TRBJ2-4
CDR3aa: CASSSFTGIAKNIQYF
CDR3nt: TGTGCCAGCAGCTCCTTTACCGGGATAGCCAAAAACATTCAGTACTTC

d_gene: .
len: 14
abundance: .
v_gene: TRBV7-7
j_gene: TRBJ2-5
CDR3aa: CASSLEDSQETQYF
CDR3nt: TGTGCCAGCAGCTTAGAGGACAGCCAAGAGACCCAGTACTTC

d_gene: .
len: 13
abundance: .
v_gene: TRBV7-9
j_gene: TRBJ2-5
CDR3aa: CASSRDLQETQYF
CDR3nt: TGTGCCAGCAGCCGGGACCTCCAAGAGACCCAGTACTTC

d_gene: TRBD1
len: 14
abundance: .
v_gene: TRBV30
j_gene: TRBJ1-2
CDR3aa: CAWSPHRGRYGYTF
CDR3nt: TGTGCCTGGAGTCCGCACAGGGGTCGCTATGGCTACACCTTC

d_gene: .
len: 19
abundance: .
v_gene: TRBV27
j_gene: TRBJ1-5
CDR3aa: CASSLSGRPPRYSNQPQHF
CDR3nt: TGTGCCAGCAGTTTATCGGGAAGGCCTCCCCGCTATAGCAATCAGCCCCAGCATTTT

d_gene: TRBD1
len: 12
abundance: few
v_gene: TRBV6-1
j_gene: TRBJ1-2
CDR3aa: CASITGDYGYTF
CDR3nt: TGTGCCAGCATAACAGGGGACTATGGCTACACCTTC

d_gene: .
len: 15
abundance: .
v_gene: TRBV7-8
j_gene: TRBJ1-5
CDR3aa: CASSPIPTGGQPQHF
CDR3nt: TGTGCCAGCAGCCCCATTCCAACAGGCGGTCAGCCCCAGCATTTT

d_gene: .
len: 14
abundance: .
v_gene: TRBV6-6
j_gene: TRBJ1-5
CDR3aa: CASMRGASDQPQHF
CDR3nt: TGTGCCAGCATGAGGGGGGCGTCCGATCAGCCCCAGCATTTT